Presented here are 6 T cell receptor beta chains from one specimen sequenced in a study of radiation and T cells in renal cell carcinoma. Assay: immunoSEQ multiplex PCR; the TCRdb copy retains only in-frame clones and omits some. The table records some 75,000 clones, around 76% of them present only once. Time point meaning: blood 2 weeks post-SBRT. The treatment was: 15 Gy SBRT to primary tumor, nephrectomy 4 weeks later. The material sequenced was blood, taken from a patient whose treatment included radiotherapy and nephrectomy. Receptors were obtained from a man aged 55 to 70 with renal cell carcinoma.

There are a few counts of this clone. The J gene is TRBJ2-5, the V gene TRBV5-1, with D hard to call. Germline CDR1 is SGHRS and CDR2 is YFSETQ. V was cut by 4 bases and J by 5 bases, with 6 bases left in between. There are 11 residues in the CDR3. The DNA of the CDR3 is TGCGCCAGCAGCCTGCGGGAGACCCAGTACTTC. It translates to CASSLRETQYF.

CDR3: CASSPGPAEAYGYTF. DNA for the CDR3: TGCGCCAGCAGCCCCGGGCCAGCAGAGGCCTATGGCTACACCTTC. The chain couples TRBV5-1 to TRBJ1-2; D uncertain. Germline CDR1 reads SGHRS; CDR2 reads YFSETQ. The CDR3 has 15 amino acids. Trimming left V 4 bases short and J 4 bases short, with 17 bases between.

This clone was detected once. The chain uses TRBV11-3 and TRBJ2-1; D is tentatively TRBD1 or TRBD2 (5 bases each). This CDR3 has 14 amino acids. V was trimmed by 5 bases and J by 5 bases, leaving 13 bases between them. Germline CDR1 reads SGHNT; CDR2 reads YENEEA. Written as DNA, the CDR3 is TGTGCCAGCAGCCCCTTAGGGGAGAACAATGAGCAGTTCTTC. It yields the protein CASSPLGENNEQFF.

This chain connects TRBV14 to TRBJ2-7; 9 bases are shared with TRBD2. Germline V gene sequence: CDR1 SGHDN, CDR2 FVKESK. The CDR3 loop spans 16 amino acids. Trimming at V came to 6 bases and at J to 6 bases, leaving 15 bases not matched to a gene. The CDR3 DNA reads as TGTGCCAGCAGTCACCTCTCGGGAGCGGGAGGTCGCGAGCAGTACTTC. Amino acid sequence: CASSHLSGAGGREQYF.

The chain joins TRBV6-1 to TRBJ1-4, with TRBD1 matching 7 bases. Unmatched junction bases numbered 12, after V lost 6 bases and J lost 8 bases. Germline CDR1 MNHNS, CDR2 SASEGT. This CDR3 comprises 15 residues. The CDR3 nucleotides read TGTGCCAGCAGCAAGTTCCGACAGGGAGGAGAAAAACTGTTTTTT. Amino acids: CASSKFRQGGEKLFF.

J is TRBJ2-6 and V is TRBV30; 7 nucleotides align to TRBD1. Germline V gives CDR1 GTSNPN, CDR2 SVGIG (reference sequence). This CDR3 is 17 amino acids long. The J segment lost 0 bases and the V segment lost 3 bases, leaving 8 bases of the junction unmatched. Here the CDR3 reads CAWSRDRLISGANVLTF. In nucleotides, the CDR3 is TGTGCCTGGAGCCGGGACAGATTAATCTCTGGGGCCAACGTCCTGACTTTC.